This T cell receptor (beta chain) was sequenced in a study of cytomegalovirus exposure and HLA in healthy donors. This clone was detected a few times. V was clipped by 6 bases and J by 4 bases, with 13 bases between them. The germline V gene encodes CDR1 SGHRS and CDR2 YFSETQ. This CDR3 contains 13 residues. 60 Vbeta and 13 Jbeta primers were used in PCR. Clones were read by immunoSEQ multiplex PCR, and TCRdb kept only the in-frame ones, dropping some. The table has around 90,000 clones, approximately 56% seen once; the top ten hold around 5%. The J gene is TRBJ1-2, the V gene TRBV5-1; possibly TRBD1 for D (5 bases). This TCR derives from a woman under 40 in good health and CMV-seropositive. Sequences were obtained from PBMCs. The CDR3 sequence: CASTQGMGYGYTF. CDR3 DNA sequence: TGCGCCAGCACCCAGGGAATGGGCTATGGCTACACCTTC. Filled out from reference TRBV5-1 and TRBJ1-2, the complete variable domain reads KAGVTQTPRYLIKTRGQQVTLSCSPISGHRSVSWYQQTPGQGLQFLFEYFSETQRNKGNFPGRFSGRQFSNSRSEMNVSTLELGDSALYLCASTQGMGYGYTFGSGTRLTVV.